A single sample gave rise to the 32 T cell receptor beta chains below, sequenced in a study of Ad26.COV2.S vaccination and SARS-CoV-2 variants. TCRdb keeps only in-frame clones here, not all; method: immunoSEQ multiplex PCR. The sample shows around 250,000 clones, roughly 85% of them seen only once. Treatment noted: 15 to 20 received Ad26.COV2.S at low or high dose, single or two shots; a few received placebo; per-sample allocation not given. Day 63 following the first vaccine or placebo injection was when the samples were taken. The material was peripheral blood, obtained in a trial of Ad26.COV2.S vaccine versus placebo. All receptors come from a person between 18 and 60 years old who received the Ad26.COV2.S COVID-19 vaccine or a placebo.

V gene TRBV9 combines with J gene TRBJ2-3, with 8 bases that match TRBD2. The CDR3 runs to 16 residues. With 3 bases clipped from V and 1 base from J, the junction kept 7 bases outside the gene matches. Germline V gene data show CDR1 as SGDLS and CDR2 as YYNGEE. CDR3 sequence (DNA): TGTGCCAGCAGCGGATACTCACTAGCGGGCACAGATACGCAGTATTTT. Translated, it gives CASSGYSLAGTDTQYF.

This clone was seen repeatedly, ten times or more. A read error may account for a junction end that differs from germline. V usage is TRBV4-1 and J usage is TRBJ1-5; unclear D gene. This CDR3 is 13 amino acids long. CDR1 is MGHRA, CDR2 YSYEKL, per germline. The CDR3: CASSQGGNRPQHF. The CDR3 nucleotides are TGCGCCAGCAGCCAAGGGGGTAATCGGCCCCAGCATTTT.

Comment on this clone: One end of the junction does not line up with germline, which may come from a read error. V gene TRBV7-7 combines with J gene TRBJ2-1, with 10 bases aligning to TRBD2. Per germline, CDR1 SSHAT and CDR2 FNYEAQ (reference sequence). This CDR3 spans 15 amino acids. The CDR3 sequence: CASSSERGGNNEQFF. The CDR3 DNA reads TGTGCTAGCAGCTCCGAGCGGGGGGGGAACAATGAGCAGTTCTTC.

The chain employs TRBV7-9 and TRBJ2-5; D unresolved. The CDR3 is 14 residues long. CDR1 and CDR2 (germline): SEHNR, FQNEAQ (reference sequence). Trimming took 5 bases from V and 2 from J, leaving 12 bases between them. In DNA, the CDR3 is TGTGCCAGCAGCCCTATGAAAGGTCAAGAGACCCAGTACTTC. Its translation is CASSPMKGQETQYF.

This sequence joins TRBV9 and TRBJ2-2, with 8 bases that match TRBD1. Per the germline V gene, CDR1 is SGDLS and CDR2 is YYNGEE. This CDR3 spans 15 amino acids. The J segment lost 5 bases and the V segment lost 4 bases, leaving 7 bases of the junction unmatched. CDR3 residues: CASSPTGAGTGELFF. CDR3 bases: TGTGCCAGCAGCCCGACAGGGGCGGGAACCGGGGAGCTGTTTTTT.

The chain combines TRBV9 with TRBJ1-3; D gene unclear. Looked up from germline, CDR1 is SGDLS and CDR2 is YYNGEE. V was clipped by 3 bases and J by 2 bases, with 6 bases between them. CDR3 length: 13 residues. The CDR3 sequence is CASSALAGNTIYF. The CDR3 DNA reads TGTGCCAGCAGCGCTCTGGCTGGAAACACCATATATTTT.

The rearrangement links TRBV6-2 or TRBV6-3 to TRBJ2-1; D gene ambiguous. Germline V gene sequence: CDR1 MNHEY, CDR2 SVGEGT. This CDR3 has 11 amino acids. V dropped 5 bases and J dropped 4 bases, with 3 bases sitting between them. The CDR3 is CASSRYNEQFF. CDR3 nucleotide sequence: TGTGCCAGCAGTCGATACAATGAGCAGTTCTTC.

The CDR3 DNA reads TGTGCCCAAACGGGGGTCGGCACTAATGAAAAACTGTTTTTT. It encodes CAQTGVGTNEKLFF. The J gene is TRBJ1-4, the V gene TRBV2, with D perhaps matching TRBD1 (5 bases). CDR1 and CDR2 (germline): SNHLY, FYNNEI. The ends were cut back, 11 bases at V and 2 bases at J, with 15 bases in the middle. The CDR3 has 14 residues. The variable domain in full, with the rest retrieved from reference TRBV2 and TRBJ1-4, is EPEVTQTPSHQVTQMGQEVILRCVPISNHLYFYWYRQILGQKVEFLVSFYNNEISEKSEIFDDQFSVERPDGSNFTLKIRSTKLEDSAMYFCAQTGVGTNEKLFFGSGTQLSVL.

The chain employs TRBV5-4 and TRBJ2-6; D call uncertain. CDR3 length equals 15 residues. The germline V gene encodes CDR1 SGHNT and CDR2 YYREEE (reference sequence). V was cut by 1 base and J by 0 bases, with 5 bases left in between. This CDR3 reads CASSLKGSGANVLTF. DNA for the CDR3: TGTGCCAGCAGCTTGAAAGGCTCTGGGGCCAACGTCCTGACTTTC.

For the CDR3, the DNA is TGTGCCACAAAATCGGAAGCTAGCGGGGACCAAGAGACCCAGTACTTC. This gives the protein CATKSEASGDQETQYF. This chain connects TRBV19 to TRBJ2-5; TRBD2 agrees at 9 bases. Germline V gives CDR1 LNHDA, CDR2 SQIVND (reference sequence). J gave up 0 bases and V 10 bases, and 12 bases lay outside the gene matches. The CDR3 consists of 16 residues.

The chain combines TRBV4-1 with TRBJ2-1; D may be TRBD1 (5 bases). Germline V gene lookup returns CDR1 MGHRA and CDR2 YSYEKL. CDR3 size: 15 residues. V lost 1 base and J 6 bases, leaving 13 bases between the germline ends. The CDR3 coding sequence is TGCGCCAGCAGCCAAGTAGGGGTGCGGAGCAATGAGCAGTTCTTC. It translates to CASSQVGVRSNEQFF.

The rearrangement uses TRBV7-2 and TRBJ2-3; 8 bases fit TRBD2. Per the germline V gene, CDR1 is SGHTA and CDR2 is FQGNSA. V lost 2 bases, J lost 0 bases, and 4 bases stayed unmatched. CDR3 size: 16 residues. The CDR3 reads CASSLFSSGSTDTQYF. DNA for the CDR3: TGTGCCAGCAGCTTATTCTCTAGCGGGAGCACAGATACGCAGTATTTT.

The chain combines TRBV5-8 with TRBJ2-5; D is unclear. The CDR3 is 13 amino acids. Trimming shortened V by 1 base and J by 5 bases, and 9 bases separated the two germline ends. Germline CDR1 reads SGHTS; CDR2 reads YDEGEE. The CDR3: CASSLLGSETQYF. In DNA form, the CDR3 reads TGTGCCAGCAGCTTGCTAGGCTCGGAGACCCAGTACTTC.

The CDR3 DNA sequence: TGTGCCACCAGCAGACAGGGGGGGGGCTATGGCTACACCTTC. This translates into CATSRQGGGYGYTF. The chain combines TRBV15 with TRBJ1-2; TRBD1 agrees at 7 bases. The CDR3 is 14 residues long. Trimming at V came to 2 bases and at J to 4 bases, leaving 4 bases not matched to a gene. The germline CDR1 and CDR2 sequences are LNHNV and YYDKDF (reference sequence).

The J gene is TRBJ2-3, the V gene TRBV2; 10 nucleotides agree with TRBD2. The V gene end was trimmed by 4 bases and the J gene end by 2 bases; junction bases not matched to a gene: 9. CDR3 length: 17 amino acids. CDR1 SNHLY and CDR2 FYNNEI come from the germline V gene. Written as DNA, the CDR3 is TGTGCCAGCAGTGCTAGGAGCGGGAGGGCTACCACAGATACGCAGTATTTT. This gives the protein CASSARSGRATTDTQYF.

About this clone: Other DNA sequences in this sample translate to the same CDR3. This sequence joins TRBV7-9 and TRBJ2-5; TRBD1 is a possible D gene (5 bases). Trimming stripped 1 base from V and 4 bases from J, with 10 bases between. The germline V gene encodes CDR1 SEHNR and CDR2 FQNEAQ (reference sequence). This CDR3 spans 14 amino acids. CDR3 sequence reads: CASSLGAGSETQYF. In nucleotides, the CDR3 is TGTGCCAGCAGCTTAGGGGCAGGGTCAGAGACCCAGTACTTC.

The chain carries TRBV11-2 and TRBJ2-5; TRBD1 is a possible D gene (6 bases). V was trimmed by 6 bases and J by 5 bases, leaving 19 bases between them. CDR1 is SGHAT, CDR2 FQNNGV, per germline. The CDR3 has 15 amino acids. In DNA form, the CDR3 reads TGTGCCAGCAGTCATAATGCTGGGGGCCCGGAGACCCAGTACTTC. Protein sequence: CASSHNAGGPETQYF.

The CDR3 DNA sequence: TGCAGCTTGCGGGACATAGACTCGGGCGAGCAGTACTTC. Translated: CSLRDIDSGEQYF. This chain connects TRBV29-1 to TRBJ2-7; TRBD1 or TRBD2 may be the D gene (6 bases each). Looked up from germline, CDR1 is SQVTM and CDR2 is ANQGSEA. The CDR3 extends over 13 amino acids. V was shortened by 8 bases and J by 6 bases, with 20 bases between the two germline ends.

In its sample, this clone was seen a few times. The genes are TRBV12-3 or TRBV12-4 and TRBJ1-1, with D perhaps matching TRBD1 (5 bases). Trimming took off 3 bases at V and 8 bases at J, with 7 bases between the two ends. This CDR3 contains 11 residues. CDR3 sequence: CASSFRAEAFF. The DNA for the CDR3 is TGTGCCAGCAGTTTCAGGGCAGAAGCTTTCTTT.

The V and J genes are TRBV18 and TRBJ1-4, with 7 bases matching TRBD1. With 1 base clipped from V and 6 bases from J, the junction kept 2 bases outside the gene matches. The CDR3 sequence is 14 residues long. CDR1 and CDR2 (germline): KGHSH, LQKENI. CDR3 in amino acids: CASSPQGADEKLFF. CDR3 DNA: TGTGCCAGCTCACCACAGGGGGCAGATGAAAAACTGTTTTTT.

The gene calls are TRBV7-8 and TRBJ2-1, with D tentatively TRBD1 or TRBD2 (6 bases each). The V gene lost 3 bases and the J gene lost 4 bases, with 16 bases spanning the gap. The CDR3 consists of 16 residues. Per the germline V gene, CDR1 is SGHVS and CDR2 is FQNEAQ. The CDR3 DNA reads TGTGCCAGCAGCTTTGGGGGGCGGTACTCTTACAATGAGCAGTTCTTC. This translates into CASSFGGRYSYNEQFF. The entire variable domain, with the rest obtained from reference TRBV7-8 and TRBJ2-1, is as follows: GAGVSQSPRYKVAKRGQDVALRCDPISGHVSLFWYQQALGQGPEFLTYFQNEAQLDKSGLPSDRFFAERPEGSVSTLKIQRTQQEDSAVYLCASSFGGRYSYNEQFFGPGTRLTVL.

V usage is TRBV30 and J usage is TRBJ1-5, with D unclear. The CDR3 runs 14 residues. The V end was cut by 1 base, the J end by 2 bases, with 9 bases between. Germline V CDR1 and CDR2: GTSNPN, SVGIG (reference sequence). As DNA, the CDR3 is TGTGCCTGGAGTGCAGTCGGGCGCAATCAGCCCCAGCATTTT. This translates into CAWSAVGRNQPQHF.

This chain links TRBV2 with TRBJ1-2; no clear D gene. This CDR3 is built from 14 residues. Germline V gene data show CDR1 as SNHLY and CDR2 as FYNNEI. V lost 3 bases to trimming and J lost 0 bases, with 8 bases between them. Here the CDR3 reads CASSEAAANYGYTF. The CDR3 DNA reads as TGTGCCAGCAGTGAGGCAGCAGCTAACTATGGCTACACCTTC.

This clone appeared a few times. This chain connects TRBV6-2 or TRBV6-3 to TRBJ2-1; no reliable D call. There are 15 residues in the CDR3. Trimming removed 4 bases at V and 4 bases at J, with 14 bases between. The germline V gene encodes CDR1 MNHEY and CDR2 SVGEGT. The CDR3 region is CASSSARADYNEQFF. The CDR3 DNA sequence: TGTGCCAGCAGTTCGGCTAGGGCTGATTACAATGAGCAGTTCTTC.

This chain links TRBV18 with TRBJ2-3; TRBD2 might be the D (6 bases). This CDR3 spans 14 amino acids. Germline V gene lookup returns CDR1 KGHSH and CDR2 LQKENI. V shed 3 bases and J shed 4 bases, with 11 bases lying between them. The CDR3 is CASSPQTRADTQYF. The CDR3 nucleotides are TGTGCCAGCTCACCGCAGACTAGAGCAGATACGCAGTATTTT.

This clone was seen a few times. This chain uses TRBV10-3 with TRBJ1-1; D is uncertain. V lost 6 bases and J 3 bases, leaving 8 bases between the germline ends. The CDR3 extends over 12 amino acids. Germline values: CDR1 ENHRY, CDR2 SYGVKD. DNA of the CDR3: TGTGCCATCAGCCAAGGAGACACTGAAGCTTTCTTT. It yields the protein CAISQGDTEAFF.

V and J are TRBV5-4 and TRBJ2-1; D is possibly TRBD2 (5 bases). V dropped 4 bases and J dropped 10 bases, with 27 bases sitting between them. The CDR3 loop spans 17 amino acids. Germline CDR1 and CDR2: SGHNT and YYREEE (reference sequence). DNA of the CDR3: TGTGCCAGCAGCCCAGGAGGTATAGGGTCCTCGATGGGCGAGCAGTTCTTC. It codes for CASSPGGIGSSMGEQFF.

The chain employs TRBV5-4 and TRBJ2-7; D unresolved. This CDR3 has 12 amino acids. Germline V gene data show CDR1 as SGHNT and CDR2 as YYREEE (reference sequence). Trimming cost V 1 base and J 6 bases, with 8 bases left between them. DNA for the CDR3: TGTGCCAGCAGCTTGAGTAGGGCCGAGCAGTACTTC. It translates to CASSLSRAEQYF.

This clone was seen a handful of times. CDR3 amino acids: CASSSPRQGAYGQFF. The CDR3 DNA sequence: TGTGCCAGCAGTTCTCCAAGACAGGGGGCATACGGGCAGTTCTTC. This chain connects TRBV27 to TRBJ2-1, with TRBD1 matching 10 bases. This CDR3 is 15 amino acids long. Germline lookup yields CDR1 MNHEY and CDR2 SMNVEV (reference sequence). Trimming removed 4 bases from V and 12 bases from J; junction bases left unmatched: 12.

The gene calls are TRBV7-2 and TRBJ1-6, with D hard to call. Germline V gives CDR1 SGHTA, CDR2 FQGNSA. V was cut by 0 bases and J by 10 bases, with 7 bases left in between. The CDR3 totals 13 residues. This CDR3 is CASSLAYISPLHF. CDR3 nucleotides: TGTGCCAGCAGCTTAGCTTATATATCACCCCTCCACTTT.

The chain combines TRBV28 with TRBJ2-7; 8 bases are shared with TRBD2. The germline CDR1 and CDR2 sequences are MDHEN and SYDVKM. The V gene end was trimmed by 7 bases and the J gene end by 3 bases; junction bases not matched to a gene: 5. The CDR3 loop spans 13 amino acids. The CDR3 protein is CASTAGGRYEQYV. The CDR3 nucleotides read TGTGCCAGCACCGCGGGGGGTCGCTACGAGCAGTACGTC.

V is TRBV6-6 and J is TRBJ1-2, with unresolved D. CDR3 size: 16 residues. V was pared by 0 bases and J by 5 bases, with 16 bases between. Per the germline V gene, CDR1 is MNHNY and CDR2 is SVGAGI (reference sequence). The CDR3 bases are TGTGCCAGCAGTTACTCGGCCGGCGGGGTCCCTTATGGCTACACCTTC. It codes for CASSYSAGGVPYGYTF.